This TCR beta chain was sequenced in a study of blood T cell repertoires in COVID-19. As for the study in general: Some COVID-19 samples were acute and others convalescent; all came from the United States, Italy and Spain. In each case, the material was cDNA or gDNA derived from T cells, B-cell-depleted T cells, or PBMCs.

Between the trimmed V and J ends, which lost 4 bases and 7 bases, there was a span of 11 bases. The V gene's germline CDR1 is SGHRS and CDR2 YFSETQ. The CDR3 spans 13 residues. In the original processing: Amplification of reference gene primers provided the estimated nucleated cell counts. Profiling relied on immunoSEQ multiplex PCR, and the TCRdb table lists in-frame clones only, not all of them. That table supplies the V and J calls and clone size; D and trimming were determined from the DNA. The table lists some 200,000 clones, around four fifths of them singletons. Patients from Seattle were sampled longitudinally, starting during active infection.

The sequence came from a man between 60 and 70 years old with COVID-19, enrolled during active disease. Sequences were obtained from peripheral blood. V is TRBV5-1 and J is TRBJ2-2; D gene ambiguous. This chain's CDR3 is CASSGLEHGELFF. DNA for the CDR3: TGCGCCAGCAGCGGCCTGGAGCACGGGGAGCTGTTTTTT.